A selection of T cell receptor beta chains follows, all from one sample in a study of blood T cell repertoires in COVID-19. TCRdb's copy holds only in-frame clones and misses some; the assay was immunoSEQ multiplex PCR. The data show about 200,000 clones, with roughly 86% seen just once and 10% held by the top ten. The specimen sequenced was peripheral blood. The receptors were sampled from a woman in her forties or fifties with COVID-19, enrolled during active disease. Each CDR3 is given with its conserved first and last residue. Each record gives: J gene, V gene, D gene, clone size, CDR3 DNA, CDR3 protein. The D gene is left open where the match is weak. Size is stated for part of the rows, as once, few or many counts, or as a class when the clone is expanded.

TRBJ1-4 | TRBV9 | TRBD1 | . | TGTGCCAGCAGCGCAGAGGGACAGCGTAATGAAAAACTGTTTTTT | CASSAEGQRNEKLFF
TRBJ1-6 | TRBV9 | . | . | TGTGCCAGCAGCGTAGAAGGCGGGCCGAATTCACCCCTCCACTTT | CASSVEGGPNSPLHF
TRBJ1-2 | TRBV24-1 | . | . | TGTGCCACCAGTGGAGCACTCTCAAACTATGGCTACACCTTC | CATSGALSNYGYTF
TRBJ2-7 | TRBV29-1 | . | once | TGCAGCGTTGTGGAGAGCTCCTACGAGCAGTACTTC | CSVVESSYEQYF
TRBJ2-2 | TRBV11-2 | TRBD2 | . | TGTGCCAGCAGCTTAGCGCGGACTAGCGGTTACACCGGGGAGCTGTTTTTT | CASSLARTSGYTGELFF
TRBJ2-2 | TRBV4-2 | . | . | TGTGCCAGCAGCCAAAGGAGAGACACCGGGGAGCTGTTTTTT | CASSQRRDTGELFF
TRBJ2-1 | TRBV19 | . | . | TGTGCCAGTAGTATAGATGGCTTTTCCTACAATGAGCAGTTCTTC | CASSIDGFSYNEQFF
TRBJ1-1 | TRBV5-1 | . | . | TGCGCCAGCAGCTTACAGGGTAAGGGAGCTTTCTTT | CASSLQGKGAFF
TRBJ1-2 | TRBV27 | . | . | TGTGCCAGCAGTTTCGACGCAAGATATGGAGTAGGCTACACCTTC | CASSFDARYGVGYTF
TRBJ1-5 | TRBV6-2/TRBV6-3 | . | few | TGTGCCAGCAGCCACCGAGGGGGTAATAGCAATCAGCCCCAGCATTTT | CASSHRGGNSNQPQHF
TRBJ2-7 | TRBV7-9 | TRBD1 | . | TGTGCCAGCAGCTTAGGTTTATCCGACAGGGGGAGTGTGGAGCAGTACTTC | CASSLGLSDRGSVEQYF
TRBJ1-2 | TRBV5-4 | TRBD1 | . | TGTGCCAGCAGCTTATTGCCAGGGGGTCCGGGTGGCTACACCTTC | CASSLLPGGPGGYTF
TRBJ1-2 | TRBV14 | . | . | TGTGCCAGCAGCCAAGATAGGGGAGGGGGTTTCTATGGCTACACCTTC | CASSQDRGGGFYGYTF
TRBJ2-5 | TRBV3-1/TRBV3-2 | TRBD2 | . | TGTGCCAGCAGCCAAGATCCTAGCGGGGGGGCCCGGTTGCTCGTAGAGACCCAGTACTTC | CASSQDPSGGARLLVETQYF
TRBJ1-1 | TRBV5-1 | TRBD1 | . | TGCGCCAGCAGCCTTAAGACAGGGGGTGGTGAAGCTTTCTTT | CASSLKTGGGEAFF
TRBJ1-3 | TRBV4-3 | TRBD1 | . | TGCGCCAGCAGCCTAGGACAGGGAGGTGGAAACACCATATATTTT | CASSLGQGGGNTIYF
TRBJ2-3 | TRBV11-3 | TRBD2 | . | TGTGCCAGCAGCTCGAGGACCGGGAGGCGGAGTCCAGATACGCAGTATTTT | CASSSRTGRRSPDTQYF
TRBJ2-3 | TRBV30 | . | . | TGTGCCTGGAGTGTACACCGCGGAGCCGCAGATACGCAGTATTTT | CAWSVHRGAADTQYF
TRBJ1-2 | TRBV9 | TRBD1 | . | TGTGCCAGCAGCGTATGGGAGACAGGGGGCGATGGCTACACCTTC | CASSVWETGGDGYTF
TRBJ1-1 | TRBV18 | . | . | TGTGCCAGCTCGCTGGGACAACTCAACACTGAAGCTTTCTTT | CASSLGQLNTEAFF
TRBJ1-3 | TRBV30 | . | . | TGTGCCTGGGGGAGGGACGGGATCTCTGGAAACACCATATATTTT | CAWGRDGISGNTIYF
TRBJ1-4 | TRBV18 | TRBD1 | . | TGTGCCAGCTCAAAGGGGAGACAGGGACTTGCAACTAATGAAAAACTGTTTTTT | CASSKGRQGLATNEKLFF
TRBJ1-1 | TRBV6-2/TRBV6-3 | TRBD1 | . | TGTGCCAGCAGTTTAGTTCGACCGGGACAGGGAATTGGAGCTTTCTTT | CASSLVRPGQGIGAFF
TRBJ1-2 | TRBV5-4 | TRBD1 | . | TGTGCCAGCAGGGGGGGACAGATCGGCAACTATGGCTACACCTTC | CASRGGQIGNYGYTF
TRBJ1-3 | TRBV9 | TRBD1 | few | TGTGCCAGCAGCGTAGGGCTACAGGGGAGCTCTGGAAACACCATATATTTT | CASSVGLQGSSGNTIYF
TRBJ2-1 | TRBV6-5 | TRBD2 | . | TGTGCCAGCAGACTTGGGAGGGCCACACACAATGAGCAGTTCTTC | CASRLGRATHNEQFF
TRBJ2-1 | TRBV14 | TRBD1 | . | TGTGCCAGCAGCCAGTTGGGACAGTTCAATGAGCAGTTCTTC | CASSQLGQFNEQFF
TRBJ2-3 | TRBV30 | TRBD2 | . | TGTGCCTGTGAGGGGCTAGCGGGGGGCACAGATACGCAGTATTTT | CACEGLAGGTDTQYF
TRBJ2-2 | TRBV3-1/TRBV3-2 | TRBD2 | . | TGTGCCAGCAGCCCCCGGGGGGGGGACACCGGGGAGCTGTTTTTT | CASSPRGGDTGELFF
TRBJ1-1 | TRBV2 | . | . | TGTGCCAGCAGGATTCACCCCCGGGGCACTGAAGCTTTCTTT | CASRIHPRGTEAFF
TRBJ2-1 | TRBV12-3/TRBV12-4 | . | . | TGTGCCAGCAGTGGGTCGACTAGAGGTGAGCAGTTCTTC | CASSGSTRGEQFF
TRBJ2-7 | TRBV11-2 | TRBD2 | . | TGTGCCAGCAGCTTAGGCCTAGCGGGGCCCTACGAGCAGTACTTC | CASSLGLAGPYEQYF
TRBJ1-1 | TRBV6-5 | . | . | TGTGCCAGCAGTTCCGGGAGCCCCGGGGCTGAAGCTTTCTTT | CASSSGSPGAEAFF
TRBJ1-1 | TRBV28 | TRBD1 | . | TGTGCCAGCAGTTTAGGGACAGGGGCCTGGTTGAACACTGAAGCTTTCTTT | CASSLGTGAWLNTEAFF
TRBJ2-3 | TRBV11-3 | TRBD1 | . | TGTGCCAGCAGCTTAGGGACAGGAACTAGCACAGATACGCAGTATTTT | CASSLGTGTSTDTQYF
TRBJ2-3 | TRBV4-2 | TRBD2 | . | TGTGCCAGCAGCCAAGCGACAGCGGGGACAGATACGCAGTATTTT | CASSQATAGTDTQYF
TRBJ2-1 | TRBV24-1 | TRBD1 | . | TGTGCCACCAGTGATTACAGGGGACCCCGTAATGAGCAGTTCTTC | CATSDYRGPRNEQFF
TRBJ2-1 | TRBV11-3 | . | . | TGTGCCAGCAGCTTAAACGCCGGGCGGGTTTACAATGAGCAGTTCTTC | CASSLNAGRVYNEQFF
TRBJ2-1 | TRBV6-6 | . | . | TGTGCCAGCGGGGGCTACTCCTACAATGAGCAGTTCTTC | CASGGYSYNEQFF
TRBJ1-1 | TRBV29-1 | TRBD1 | . | TGCAGCGCCGGACAGGGTCAGCGGAGGGACACTGAAGCTTTCTTT | CSAGQGQRRDTEAFF
TRBJ1-4 | TRBV19 | TRBD1 | . | TGTGCCAGTAGTATTCGGACGGGGACAGGGTCTAATGAAAAACTGTTTTTT | CASSIRTGTGSNEKLFF
TRBJ2-5 | TRBV20-1 | . | once | TGCAGTGCTAGAAAGGGGGAGACCCAGTACTTC | CSARKGETQYF
TRBJ2-3 | TRBV9 | TRBD2 | . | TGTGCCAGCAGCGTAGGTCCCCTAGCGGGGACAGATACGCAGTATTTT | CASSVGPLAGTDTQYF
TRBJ1-1 | TRBV7-2 | . | . | TGTGCCAGCAGCTTAGGAGGGAACCCGAACACTGAAGCTTTCTTT | CASSLGGNPNTEAFF
TRBJ2-1 | TRBV4-3 | TRBD1 | . | TGCGCCAGCAGCCGGACAGGGGAGTCCTACAATGAGCAGTTCTTC | CASSRTGESYNEQFF
TRBJ2-2 | TRBV10-3 | TRBD2 | . | TGTGCCATCAGTGAGTCGGCTAGCGGGGGCCCCGTGACCGGGGAGCTGTTTTTT | CAISESASGGPVTGELFF
TRBJ2-7 | TRBV5-8 | . | . | TGTGCCAGCAGCTTCCTAGCCGGGACAGCGGGTACCTACGAGCAGTACTTC | CASSFLAGTAGTYEQYF
TRBJ2-5 | TRBV4-1 | TRBD2 | . | TGCGCCAGCAGCCAAGGGTTGGGTCTAGCGGGTGAAGAGACCCAGTACTTC | CASSQGLGLAGEETQYF